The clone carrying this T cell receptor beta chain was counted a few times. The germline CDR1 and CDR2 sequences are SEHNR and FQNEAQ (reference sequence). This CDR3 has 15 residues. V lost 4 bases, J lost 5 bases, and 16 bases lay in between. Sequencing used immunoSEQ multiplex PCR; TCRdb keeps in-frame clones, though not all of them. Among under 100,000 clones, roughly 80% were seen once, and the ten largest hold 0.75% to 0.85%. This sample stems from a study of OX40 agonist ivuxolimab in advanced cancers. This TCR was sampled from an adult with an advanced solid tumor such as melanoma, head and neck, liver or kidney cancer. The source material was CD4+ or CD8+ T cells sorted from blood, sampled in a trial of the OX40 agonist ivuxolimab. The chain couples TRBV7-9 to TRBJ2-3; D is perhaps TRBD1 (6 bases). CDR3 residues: CASSSLRTAGDTQYF. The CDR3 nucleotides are TGTGCCAGCAGCTCACTTAGGACAGCTGGAGATACGCAGTATTTT.